What follows are 30 T cell receptor beta chains derived from one specimen sequenced in a study of shared clonotypes between healthy human individuals (dated by TCRdb to 2020 to 2022). Libraries were prepared through the immunoSEQ multiplex PCR assay. The table was pulled from immuneACCESS by TCRdb, which kept in-frame rearrangements only. Such tables lose some clones; where checked, under half of the loss comes from unresolved V genes, and the rest has no known cause. Present in this sample are about 710,000 clones, about 80% of which were seen just once. The biggest ten clones account for around 1.8% of the sample. The sample taken for sequencing was memory CD4+ T cells sorted from blood. The cell subset or site label for this specimen denotes: CD45RA-negative fraction. These receptors were obtained from a woman in her twenties or thirties in good health.

This clone was seen a few times. This sequence joins TRBV7-3 and TRBJ1-3; 8 nucleotides line up with TRBD1. V lost 6 bases, J lost 8 bases, and 3 bases stayed unmatched. This CDR3 is 12 amino acids long. Germline loops: CDR1 SGHTA, CDR2 FQGTGA. Here the CDR3 DNA reads TGTGCCAGCAGGTCACAGGGGGACACCATATATTTT. Translated: CASRSQGDTIYF. The entire variable domain, with the rest obtained from reference TRBV7-3 and TRBJ1-3, is as follows: GAGVSQTPSNKVTEKGKYVELRCDPISGHTALYWYRQSLGQGPEFLIYFQGTGAADDSGLPNDRFFAVRPEGSVSTLKIQRTERGDSAVYLCASRSQGDTIYFGEGSWLTVV.

This clone was seen a single time. The gene calls are TRBV5-1 and TRBJ2-7; 7 bases are a match to TRBD1. There are 14 residues in the CDR3. Germline CDR1 SGHRS, CDR2 YFSETQ. With V trimmed by 4 bases and J by 3 bases, 7 bases remained unmatched. The chain's CDR3 is CASSGRQGVYEQYF. CDR3 sequence (DNA): TGCGCCAGCAGCGGAAGACAGGGCGTCTACGAGCAGTACTTC.

The chain is built from TRBV28 and TRBJ2-3; 12 positions agree with TRBD2. This CDR3 has 17 residues. The V and J ends lost 2 bases and 5 bases, in that order; junction bases with no gene match: 8. In germline, CDR1 is MDHEN, CDR2 SYDVKM. The CDR3 protein is CASSLALAGGPIDTQYF. The CDR3 nucleotides read TGTGCCAGCAGTTTAGCCCTAGCGGGAGGGCCTATAGATACGCAGTATTTT.

The J gene is TRBJ2-5, the V gene TRBV19, with D possibly being TRBD2 (5 bases). Per the germline V gene, CDR1 is LNHDA and CDR2 is SQIVND (reference sequence). Trimming took off 1 base at V and 7 bases at J, with 25 bases between the two ends. The CDR3 consists of 18 residues. DNA of the CDR3: TGTGCCAGTAGTATAGGAATTGGAGGAACGGGGTCGTGGGGGACCCAGTACTTC. Protein: CASSIGIGGTGSWGTQYF.

Note on this clone: The identical CDR3 is also encoded by other nucleotide sequences in the sample. The chain employs TRBV7-2 and TRBJ2-7; TRBD2 agrees at 9 bases. V lost 1 base, J lost 3 bases, and 4 bases stayed unmatched. CDR3 length equals 15 residues. Germline-derived CDR1 and CDR2 are SGHTA and FQGNSA. In DNA form, the CDR3 reads TGTGCCAGCAGCTTAGGGCTAGCGGGGCTCTACGAGCAGTACTTC. Its protein is CASSLGLAGLYEQYF.

Here the CDR3 DNA reads TGTGCCAGCAGTCACAGCAGCTCCTACGAGCAGTACTTC. Its protein product is CASSHSSSYEQYF. The V call is TRBV27, the J call TRBJ2-7; D is unclear. This CDR3 is 13 amino acids long. CDR1 and CDR2 from the germline V gene are MNHEY and SMNVEV (reference sequence). V dropped 5 bases and J dropped 0 bases, with 8 bases sitting between them.

J is TRBJ1-4 and V is TRBV5-1; 10 nucleotides line up with TRBD1. The V segment lost 5 bases and the J segment 4 bases; nucleotides outside the gene matches: 8. The CDR3 is 16 residues long. CDR1 SGHRS and CDR2 YFSETQ come from the germline V gene. This CDR3 reads CASSEGQGTLNEKLFF. As DNA, the CDR3 is TGCGCCAGCAGTGAGGGACAGGGGACCCTTAATGAAAAACTGTTTTTT.

The chain links TRBV6-5 to TRBJ2-3, with D possibly being TRBD2 (5 bases). This CDR3 contains 16 residues. The V end lost 2 bases, the J end lost 0 bases, and 12 bases lay between the germline ends. In germline, CDR1 is MNHEY, CDR2 SVGAGI. The CDR3 DNA is TGTGCCAGCAGTTACGCGGGCGGCTCTAGCACAGATACGCAGTATTTT. It codes for CASSYAGGSSTDTQYF.

This clone was seen repeatedly, ten times or more. The CDR3 loop reads CASSLRATTNQPQHF. In nucleotides, the CDR3 is TGTGCCAGCAGCTTGCGGGCCACCACTAATCAGCCCCAGCATTTT. The chain joins TRBV5-5 to TRBJ1-5; D uncertain. This CDR3 is 15 amino acids long. Trimming stripped 1 base from V and 4 bases from J, with 12 bases between. Looked up from germline, CDR1 is SGHKS and CDR2 is YYEKEE (reference sequence).

The rearrangement uses TRBV7-7 and TRBJ2-3, with D perhaps TRBD2 (6 bases). V lost 8 bases and J 5 bases, leaving 29 bases between the germline ends. The length of the CDR3 is 18 residues. The germline CDR1 and CDR2 sequences are SSHAT and FNYEAQ (reference sequence). CDR3 sequence: CASGGEVQPGEYRDTQYF. Here the CDR3 DNA reads TGTGCCAGCGGTGGGGAGGTTCAACCGGGAGAATACAGAGATACGCAGTATTTT.

This clone was seen a handful of times. The rearrangement links TRBV7-3 to TRBJ2-2; D ambiguous. The V end lost 6 bases, the J end lost 3 bases, and 14 bases lay between the germline ends. CDR1 and CDR2 (germline): SGHTA, FQGTGA. The CDR3 contains 15 residues. The CDR3 sequence is CASSPDLGYTGELFF. The DNA of the CDR3 is TGTGCCAGCAGTCCCGATTTAGGGTACACCGGGGAGCTGTTTTTT. The whole variable domain, remainder taken from reference TRBV7-3 and TRBJ2-2, is GAGVSQTPSNKVTEKGKYVELRCDPISGHTALYWYRQSLGQGPEFLIYFQGTGAADDSGLPNDRFFAVRPEGSVSTLKIQRTERGDSAVYLCASSPDLGYTGELFFGEGSRLTVL.

The V gene is TRBV6-6, the J gene TRBJ2-7, with a tentative D call TRBD1 (6 bases). The CDR3 totals 11 residues. Trimming stripped 7 bases from V and 7 bases from J, with 11 bases between. Germline V lookup: CDR1 MNHNY, CDR2 SVGAGI (reference sequence). The CDR3 DNA reads as TGTGCCAGCATGGGAACAGGGGAGCAGTACTTC. This translates into CASMGTGEQYF.

A single count supports this clone. This chain connects TRBV29-1 to TRBJ2-3; D ambiguous. CDR3 length: 11 amino acids. The V end was cut by 5 bases, the J end by 6 bases, with 9 bases between. Germline CDR1 and CDR2: SQVTM and ANQGSEA. The CDR3 nucleotides are TGCAGCGTTAGACTTAGCGATACGCAGTATTTT. Its protein product is CSVRLSDTQYF.

The genes are TRBV6-4 and TRBJ2-5; TRBD2 might be the D (6 bases). The germline CDR1 and CDR2 sequences are MRHNA and SNTAGT. The CDR3 contains 11 residues. The V gene lost 6 bases and the J gene lost 11 bases, with 13 bases spanning the gap. CDR3 protein: CASRGLGGQYF. The DNA of the CDR3 is TGTGCCAGCAGGGGCCTTGGGGGGCAGTACTTC.

The V gene is TRBV5-1, the J gene TRBJ2-5; 7 nucleotides agree with TRBD1. The CDR3 is 14 amino acids. CDR1 and CDR2 (germline): SGHRS, YFSETQ. V gave up 4 bases and J gave up 5 bases; unmatched junction bases: 8. The CDR3 coding sequence is TGCGCCAGCAGCAGAACAGGGGAGTCGGAGACCCAGTACTTC. Amino acid sequence: CASSRTGESETQYF.

This CDR3 is CAISEAGDNLKYSTDTQYF. The DNA for the CDR3 is TGTGCCATCAGTGAGGCGGGAGATAACCTCAAATACAGCACAGATACGCAGTATTTT. The chain joins TRBV10-3 to TRBJ2-3; TRBD2 agrees at 7 bases. After removal of 2 bases from V and 0 bases from J, the junction contained 14 bases not matched to a gene. This CDR3 comprises 19 residues. CDR1 is ENHRY, CDR2 SYGVKD, per germline.

The gene calls are TRBV5-1 and TRBJ1-2, with D uncertain. This CDR3 is built from 13 residues. Germline V CDR1 and CDR2: SGHRS, YFSETQ. Trimming removed 6 bases at V and 1 base at J, with 10 bases between. As DNA, the CDR3 is TGCGCCAGCACTGGAGATGATAACTATGGCTACACCTTC. The encoded protein is CASTGDDNYGYTF.

The rearrangement uses TRBV7-9 and TRBJ2-5; 13 bases are shared with TRBD2. The CDR3 contains 15 residues. CDR1 is SEHNR and CDR2 is FQNEAQ in the germline V gene (reference sequence). V was clipped by 5 bases and J by 5 bases; unmatched bases: 5. In DNA, the CDR3 is TGTGCCAGCAGCCCGGGACTAGCGGGACTGGAGACCCAGTACTTC. Amino acid sequence: CASSPGLAGLETQYF.

The gene calls are TRBV5-1 and TRBJ2-7, with D maybe TRBD1 (5 bases). The CDR3 runs 14 residues. The V end was cut by 2 bases, the J end by 0 bases, with 9 bases between. The germline CDR1 and CDR2 sequences are SGHRS and YFSETQ. The CDR3 is CASSFTDSSYEQYF. CDR3 in DNA: TGCGCCAGCAGCTTTACCGACAGCTCCTACGAGCAGTACTTC.

The chain is built from TRBV29-1 and TRBJ2-1; 9 nucleotides align to TRBD1. The germline gives CDR1 SQVTM, CDR2 ANQGSEA. Unmatched junction bases numbered 14, after V lost 1 base and J lost 7 bases. The CDR3 runs 17 residues. CDR3 sequence reads: CSVEGSGPGQGRNEQFF. The CDR3 nucleotides read TGCAGCGTTGAAGGGTCCGGCCCGGGACAGGGCAGGAATGAGCAGTTCTTC.

This clone appeared a single time. The genes are TRBV5-1 and TRBJ2-6; unclear D gene. V lost 0 bases and J 0 bases, leaving 10 bases between the germline ends. Germline V gene sequence: CDR1 SGHRS, CDR2 YFSETQ. This CDR3 has 17 amino acids. DNA of the CDR3: TGCGCCAGCAGCTTGGGGAAGGGAACCTCTGGGGCCAACGTCCTGACTTTC. It codes for CASSLGKGTSGANVLTF.

The chain employs TRBV2 and TRBJ2-7; tentatively, D is TRBD1 (6 bases). This CDR3 spans 17 amino acids. Trimming stripped 5 bases from V and 3 bases from J, with 23 bases between. Germline V lookup: CDR1 SNHLY, CDR2 FYNNEI. DNA of the CDR3: TGTGCCAGCAGTAGACTACTAGGGGGAAGACCAAACTACGAGCAGTACTTC. Its protein product is CASSRLLGGRPNYEQYF. The full variable domain, with the rest looked up from reference TRBV2 and TRBJ2-7, is EPEVTQTPSHQVTQMGQEVILRCVPISNHLYFYWYRQILGQKVEFLVSFYNNEISEKSEIFDDQFSVERPDGSNFTLKIRSTKLEDSAMYFCASSRLLGGRPNYEQYFGPGTRLTVT.

The genes are TRBV30 and TRBJ2-1; 10 bases are shared with TRBD2. Germline CDR1 and CDR2: GTSNPN and SVGIG (reference sequence). V lost 0 bases and J lost 6; bases outside the gene matches: 2. CDR3 length equals 14 residues. The CDR3 protein is CAWSVGTSVNEQFF. The CDR3 DNA follows: TGTGCCTGGAGTGTGGGGACTAGCGTCAATGAGCAGTTCTTC.

The chain joins TRBV27 to TRBJ1-1; no firm D call. Germline V gene lookup returns CDR1 MNHEY and CDR2 SMNVEV (reference sequence). Trimming took off 6 bases at V and 2 bases at J, with 10 bases between the two ends. The CDR3 has 13 residues. The CDR3 loop is CASREYRNTEAFF. The CDR3 DNA reads TGTGCCAGCAGAGAATACAGAAACACTGAAGCTTTCTTT.

This clone occurred many times. This chain connects TRBV6-1 to TRBJ1-5; TRBD1 aligns across 8 bases. The junction had 9 bases not matched to a gene; V was cut back by 7 bases and J by 4 bases. Germline V lookup: CDR1 MNHNS, CDR2 SASEGT. The CDR3 is 15 amino acids. Written as DNA, the CDR3 is TGTGCCAGCAAGACAGGGGTGTCTAATAATCAGCCCCAGCATTTT. It specifies CASKTGVSNNQPQHF.

Only a few counts were recorded for this clone. The CDR3 sequence is CSGAGGSSSPLHF. The CDR3 DNA reads TGCAGCGGGGCAGGGGGCTCAAGTTCACCCCTCCACTTT. V usage is TRBV29-1 and J usage is TRBJ1-6, with 8 nucleotides matching TRBD1. The junction had 8 bases not matched to a gene; V was cut back by 7 bases and J by 9 bases. The CDR3 runs to 13 residues. Germline assignment: CDR1 SQVTM and CDR2 ANQGSEA.

The chain employs TRBV11-2 and TRBJ2-5, with TRBD1 as a possible D gene (5 bases). The germline CDR1 and CDR2 sequences are SGHAT and FQNNGV. This CDR3 has 14 amino acids. Trimming removed 5 bases at V and 0 bases at J, with 10 bases between. CDR3 coding DNA: TGTGCCAGCAGCCCCCGGACATACCAAGAGACCCAGTACTTC. This codes for CASSPRTYQETQYF.

The rearrangement joins TRBV5-1 to TRBJ2-5; D not certain. Germline CDR1 and CDR2: SGHRS and YFSETQ. The CDR3 length is 12 residues. V was trimmed by 5 bases and J by 5 bases, leaving 10 bases between them. The CDR3, as DNA: TGCGCCAGCAGAATGGGTGTGGAGACCCAGTACTTC. Amino acids: CASRMGVETQYF.

This chain uses TRBV7-2 with TRBJ2-7; 7 nucleotides match TRBD2. CDR3 size: 15 residues. The trim removed 1 base at V and 6 bases at J, leaving 9 bases unmatched. In germline, CDR1 is SGHTA, CDR2 FQGNSA. This chain's CDR3 is CASSLGPGGGGEQYF. The CDR3, as DNA: TGTGCCAGCAGCTTAGGGCCGGGGGGAGGCGGCGAGCAGTACTTC.

This clone was observed once. The V call is TRBV28, the J call TRBJ1-2; 8 bases are a match to TRBD1. With V trimmed by 6 bases and J by 4 bases, 10 bases remained unmatched. This CDR3 has 15 residues. The germline gives CDR1 MDHEN, CDR2 SYDVKM. The CDR3, as DNA: TGTGCCAGCAGATCTCCAGGGGGCGGGAGCTATGGCTACACCTTC. This translates into CASRSPGGGSYGYTF.